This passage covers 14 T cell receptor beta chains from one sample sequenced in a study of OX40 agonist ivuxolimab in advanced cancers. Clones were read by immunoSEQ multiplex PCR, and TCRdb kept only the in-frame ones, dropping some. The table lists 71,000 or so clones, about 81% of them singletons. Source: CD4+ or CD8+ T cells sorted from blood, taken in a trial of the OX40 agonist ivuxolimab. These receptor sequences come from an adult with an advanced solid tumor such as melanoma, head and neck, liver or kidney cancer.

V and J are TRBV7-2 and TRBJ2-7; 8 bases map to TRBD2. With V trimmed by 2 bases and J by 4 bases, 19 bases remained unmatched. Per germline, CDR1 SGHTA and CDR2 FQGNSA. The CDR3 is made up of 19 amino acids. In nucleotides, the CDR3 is TGTGCCAGCAGCTTAAGCGAGGTGGGAGGAGCGGGGGAAATTTACGAGCAGTACTTC. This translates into CASSLSEVGGAGEIYEQYF.

CDR3: CASSPGMTGGFTEAFF. The CDR3 DNA sequence: TGTGCCAGCAGCCCAGGGATGACAGGGGGCTTCACTGAAGCTTTCTTT. This chain joins TRBV9 and TRBJ1-1, with 10 bases identical to TRBD1. The CDR3 is 16 residues long. The V gene end was trimmed by 4 bases and the J gene end by 4 bases; junction bases not matched to a gene: 10. The germline V gene encodes CDR1 SGDLS and CDR2 YYNGEE.

CDR3 bases: TGTGCCATCAGTGAACTGCCTCAGGGTAAAGGGTTCACTGAAGCTTTCTTT. It yields the protein CAISELPQGKGFTEAFF. The chain links TRBV10-3 to TRBJ1-1, with D perhaps TRBD1 (5 bases). Trimming took 3 bases from V and 4 from J, leaving 21 bases between them. The CDR3 consists of 17 residues. Germline CDR1 and CDR2: ENHRY and SYGVKD.

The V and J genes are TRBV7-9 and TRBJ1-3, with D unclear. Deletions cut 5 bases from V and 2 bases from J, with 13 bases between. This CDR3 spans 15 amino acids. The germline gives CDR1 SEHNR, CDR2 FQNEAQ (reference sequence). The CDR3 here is CASSPPVRAGNTIYF. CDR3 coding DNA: TGTGCCAGCAGCCCACCTGTGAGGGCTGGAAACACCATATATTTT.

The CDR3 protein is CASSPYQGSGRLGTGELFF. CDR3 nucleotide sequence: TGTGCCAGCAGCCCCTACCAAGGTAGCGGGAGACTGGGCACCGGGGAGCTGTTTTTT. The chain uses TRBV7-9 and TRBJ2-2; 9 nucleotides line up with TRBD2. V lost 5 bases, J lost 4 bases, and 17 bases stayed unmatched. CDR3 length equals 19 residues. Germline V gene sequence: CDR1 SEHNR, CDR2 FQNEAQ (reference sequence).

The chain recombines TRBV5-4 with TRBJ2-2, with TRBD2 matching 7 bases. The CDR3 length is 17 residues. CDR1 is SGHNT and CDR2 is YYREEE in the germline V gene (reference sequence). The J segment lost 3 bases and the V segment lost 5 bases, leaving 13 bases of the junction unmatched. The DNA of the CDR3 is TGTGCCAGCAGTTCTCTCACCGGGACTACCTACACCGGGGAGCTGTTTTTT. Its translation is CASSSLTGTTYTGELFF.

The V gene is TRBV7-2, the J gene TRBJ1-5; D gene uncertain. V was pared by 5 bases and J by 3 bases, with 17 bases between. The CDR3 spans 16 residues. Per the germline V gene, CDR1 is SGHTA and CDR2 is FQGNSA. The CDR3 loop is CASSPSGQVHNQPQHF. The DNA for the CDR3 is TGTGCCAGCAGCCCTTCCGGGCAGGTCCACAATCAGCCCCAGCATTTT.

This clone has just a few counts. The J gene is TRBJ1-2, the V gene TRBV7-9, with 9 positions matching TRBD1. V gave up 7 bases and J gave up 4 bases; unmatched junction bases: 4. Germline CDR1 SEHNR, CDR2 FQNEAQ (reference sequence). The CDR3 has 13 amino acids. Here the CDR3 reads CASTQTGGYGYTF. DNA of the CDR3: TGTGCCAGCACTCAGACAGGGGGCTATGGCTACACCTTC.

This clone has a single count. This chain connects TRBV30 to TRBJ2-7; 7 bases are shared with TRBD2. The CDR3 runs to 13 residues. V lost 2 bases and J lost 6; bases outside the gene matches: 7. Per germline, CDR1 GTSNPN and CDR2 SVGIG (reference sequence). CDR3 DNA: TGTGCCTGGAGTCGGGACTATCTTTCCGAGCAGTACTTC. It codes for CAWSRDYLSEQYF.

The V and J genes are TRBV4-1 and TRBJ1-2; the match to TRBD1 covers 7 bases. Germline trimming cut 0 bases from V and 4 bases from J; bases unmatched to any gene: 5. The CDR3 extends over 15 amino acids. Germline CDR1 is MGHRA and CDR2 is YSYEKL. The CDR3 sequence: CASSQDENRGYGYTF. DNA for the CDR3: TGCGCCAGCAGCCAAGATGAAAACAGGGGCTATGGCTACACCTTC.

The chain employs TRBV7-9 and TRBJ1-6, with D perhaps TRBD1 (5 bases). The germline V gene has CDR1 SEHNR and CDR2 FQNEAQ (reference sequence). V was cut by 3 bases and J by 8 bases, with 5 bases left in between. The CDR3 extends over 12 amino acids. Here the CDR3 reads CASSLGDSPLHF. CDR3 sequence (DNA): TGTGCCAGCAGCTTGGGGGATTCACCCCTCCACTTT.

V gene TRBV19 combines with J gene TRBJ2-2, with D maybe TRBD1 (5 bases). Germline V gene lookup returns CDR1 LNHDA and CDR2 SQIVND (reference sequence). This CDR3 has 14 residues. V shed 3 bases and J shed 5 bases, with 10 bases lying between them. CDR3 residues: CASSIQGRTGELFF. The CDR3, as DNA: TGTGCCAGTAGTATTCAGGGTCGAACCGGGGAGCTGTTTTTT. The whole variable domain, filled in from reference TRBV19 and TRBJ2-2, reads DGGITQSPKYLFRKEGQNVTLSCEQNLNHDAMYWYRQDPGQGLRLIYYSQIVNDFQKGDIAEGYSVSREKKESFPLTVTSAQKNPTAFYLCASSIQGRTGELFFGEGSRLTVL.

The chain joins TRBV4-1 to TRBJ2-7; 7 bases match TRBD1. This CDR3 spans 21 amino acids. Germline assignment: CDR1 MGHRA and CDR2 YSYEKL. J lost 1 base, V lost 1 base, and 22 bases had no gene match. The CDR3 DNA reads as TGCGCCAGCAGCCAAGTTAATTTCTTTAGGTCACGGGGACAGAGTTCCTACGAGCAGTACTTC. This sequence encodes CASSQVNFFRSRGQSSYEQYF.

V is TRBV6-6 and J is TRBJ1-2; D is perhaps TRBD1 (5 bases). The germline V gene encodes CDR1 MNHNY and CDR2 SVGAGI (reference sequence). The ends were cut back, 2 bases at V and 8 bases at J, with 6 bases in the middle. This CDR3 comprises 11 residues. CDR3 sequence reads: CASSYQGGYTF. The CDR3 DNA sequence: TGTGCCAGCAGTTACCAGGGAGGCTACACCTTC.